What follows are 2 T cell receptor beta chains derived from one specimen sequenced in a study of blood T cell repertoires in COVID-19. Using immunoSEQ multiplex PCR, the repertoire was profiled, and TCRdb retains in-frame clones only, with some absent. The sample holds about 320,000 clones, approximately 81% seen once. Material: PBMCs or T cells enriched from blood (not recorded which). These receptors were collected from a woman under 40 who had been exposed to COVID-19.

V gene TRBV12-3 or TRBV12-4 combines with J gene TRBJ1-1; D is unresolved. This CDR3 is 13 amino acids long. V was cut by 1 base and J by 6 bases, with 9 bases left in between. CDR3 in DNA: TGTGCCAGCAGTTTAGGAAGAGTGGCTGAAGCTTTCTTT. Translated: CASSLGRVAEAFF.

The chain carries TRBV4-2 and TRBJ1-5; D may be TRBD1 (6 bases). With 7 bases removed from V and 6 bases from J, the gap between germline ends came to 13 bases. CDR1 is LGHNA and CDR2 is YNFKEQ in the germline V gene. This CDR3 spans 13 amino acids. In nucleotides, the CDR3 is TGTGCCAGCATCTCAGGGGTCTGTCAGCCCCAGCATTTT. This encodes CASISGVCQPQHF.